These T cell receptor beta chains were read from a single sample in a study of human T cells and chemical hapten exposure. TCRdb called the RACE reads again in MiXCR, with one record for every CDR3 protein. The table has around 130,000 distinct CDR3 sequences, around 8.3% seen once. Sample: whole blood. Every receptor here comes from a male donor in good health. Some clones in this sample may be carry-over from other donors' samples. Both conserved end residues are part of each CDR3. The order of the fields is D gene, clone size, V gene, CDR3 length, J gene, CDR3 protein, CDR3 DNA. The D gene is left open where the match is weak. Size is omitted from some rows. Given values are once, few, many or a class for expanded clones.

D: .; size: .; V: TRBV27; length: 14; J: TRBJ2-7; CDR3: CASSFTDRSYEQYF; DNA: TGTGCCAGCAGTTTTACGGACCGATCCTACGAGCAGTACTTC
D: TRBD2; size: .; V: TRBV20-1; length: 13; J: TRBJ2-1; CDR3: CSASPSGSYEQFF; DNA: TGCAGTGCTAGTCCTAGCGGGAGTTATGAGCAGTTCTTC
D: .; size: few; V: TRBV7-2; length: 17; J: TRBJ2-3; CDR3: CASSLASVTTITDTQYF; DNA: TGTGCCAGCAGCTTAGCGTCCGTGACTACCATCACAGATACGCAGTATTTT
D: TRBD2; size: few; V: TRBV5-4; length: 17; J: TRBJ2-2; CDR3: CATSTGLAGTNTGELFF; DNA: TGTGCCACGTCTACGGGACTAGCGGGGACGAACACCGGGGAGCTGTTTTTT
D: TRBD1; size: few; V: TRBV10-3; length: 16; J: TRBJ2-1; CDR3: CAISTAGTGAGNEQFF; DNA: TGTGCCATCAGCACCGCCGGGACAGGGGCCGGCAATGAGCAGTTCTTC
D: TRBD2; size: few; V: TRBV7-9; length: 17; J: TRBJ2-4; CDR3: CASSLAGTRLAKNIQYF; DNA: TGTGCCAGCAGCCTAGCGGGGACACGACTAGCCAAAAACATTCAGTACTTC
D: .; size: .; V: TRBV6-1; length: 13; J: TRBJ2-5; CDR3: CASSEEEQETQYF; DNA: TGTGCCAGCAGTGAAGAGGAGCAAGAGACCCAGTACTTC
D: TRBD2; size: many; V: TRBV6-5; length: 15; J: TRBJ2-7; CDR3: CASRPGTSGVYEQYF; DNA: TGTGCCAGCAGACCCGGGACTAGCGGGGTCTACGAGCAGTACTTC
D: TRBD1; size: few; V: TRBV5-1; length: 14; J: TRBJ2-1; CDR3: CASSGTLTGPEQFF; DNA: TGCGCCAGCAGCGGAACGCTGACAGGGCCTGAGCAGTTCTTC
D: TRBD2; size: many; V: TRBV28; length: 15; J: TRBJ2-3; CDR3: CASSLLGGVTDTQYF; DNA: TGTGCCAGCAGTTTACTCGGGGGGGTCACAGATACGCAGTATTTT
D: TRBD1; size: many; V: TRBV6-5; length: 14; J: TRBJ1-2; CDR3: CASRPGGVGYGYTF; DNA: TGTGCCAGCAGGCCAGGGGGCGTAGGGTATGGCTACACCTTC
D: .; size: .; V: TRBV7-6; length: 14; J: TRBJ2-1; CDR3: CASSLGVPYNEQFF; DNA: TGTGCCAGCAGCTTAGGGGTCCCCTACAATGAGCAGTTCTTC
D: .; size: many; V: TRBV20-1; length: 16; J: TRBJ1-5; CDR3: CSALLEGTTSNQPQHF; DNA: TGCAGTGCCCTCCTGGAGGGGACGACCAGCAATCAGCCCCAGCATTTT
D: .; size: .; V: TRBV11-2; length: 13; J: TRBJ2-5; CDR3: CASSLYVQETQYF; DNA: TGTGCCAGCAGCTTATACGTACAAGAGACCCAGTACTTC
D: TRBD1; size: few; V: TRBV29-1; length: 14; J: TRBJ2-1; CDR3: CSGVDRGTYNEQFF; DNA: TGCAGCGGGGTCGACAGGGGTACCTACAATGAGCAGTTCTTC
D: TRBD1; size: .; V: TRBV29-1; length: 16; J: TRBJ2-1; CDR3: CSVLGVGQGIYNEQFF; DNA: TGCAGCGTTCTAGGGGTGGGACAGGGGATTTACAATGAGCAGTTCTTC
D: .; size: many; V: TRBV20-1; length: 11; J: TRBJ2-7; CDR3: CSARGIYEQYF; DNA: TGCAGTGCTAGAGGGATTTACGAGCAGTACTTC
D: .; size: few; V: TRBV19; length: 15; J: TRBJ2-1; CDR3: CASSILSPVLRGQFF; DNA: TGTGCCAGTAGTATCTTGTCTCCTGTCTTACGGGGGCAGTTCTTC
D: TRBD2; size: .; V: TRBV12-3/TRBV12-4; length: 15; J: TRBJ2-3; CDR3: CASNQGTSGTDTQYF; DNA: TGTGCCAGCAACCAAGGGACTAGCGGCACAGATACGCAGTATTTT
D: .; size: few; V: TRBV7-2; length: 15; J: TRBJ1-1; CDR3: CASSLEVGQRTEAFF; DNA: TGTGCCAGCAGCTTAGAGGTGGGGCAGAGAACTGAAGCTTTCTTT
D: .; size: few; V: TRBV7-2; length: 13; J: TRBJ1-5; CDR3: CASSLADTQPQHF; DNA: TGTGCCAGCAGCTTAGCCGACACGCAGCCCCAGCATTTT
D: .; size: .; V: TRBV28; length: 15; J: TRBJ1-6; CDR3: CASNGQSSYNSPLHF; DNA: TGTGCCAGCAACGGACAAAGCTCCTATAATTCACCCCTCCACTTT
D: .; size: many; V: TRBV19; length: 16; J: TRBJ2-6; CDR3: CASTPLGPPGANVLTF; DNA: TGTGCCAGTACGCCCCTTGGGCCCCCTGGGGCCAACGTCCTGACTTTC
D: TRBD2; size: .; V: TRBV9; length: 17; J: TRBJ2-2; CDR3: CASSVASGAERTGELFF; DNA: TGTGCCAGCAGCGTTGCTAGCGGGGCTGAGCGAACCGGGGAGCTGTTTTTT
D: TRBD2; size: many; V: TRBV9; length: 16; J: TRBJ2-3; CDR3: CASSVEGPTSGDTQYF; DNA: TGTGCCAGCAGCGTAGAGGGGCCGACTAGCGGAGATACGCAGTATTTT
D: .; size: few; V: TRBV4-3; length: 15; J: TRBJ2-3; CDR3: CASSQDQSRGVPQYF; DNA: TGCGCCAGCAGCCAAGATCAAAGTCGAGGGGTCCCGCAGTATTTT
D: TRBD2; size: .; V: TRBV28; length: 13; J: TRBJ2-1; CDR3: CASSFRLAGEQFF; DNA: TGTGCCAGCAGTTTCCGACTAGCTGGAGAGCAGTTCTTC
D: .; size: many; V: TRBV30; length: 13; J: TRBJ2-2; CDR3: CAWAPLNTGELFF; DNA: TGTGCGTGGGCGCCTCTAAACACCGGGGAGCTGTTTTTT
D: TRBD1; size: .; V: TRBV14; length: 16; J: TRBJ1-2; CDR3: CASSQAPGQGIYGYTF; DNA: TGTGCCAGCAGCCAAGCCCCGGGACAGGGGATTTATGGCTACACCTTC
D: .; size: .; V: TRBV29-1; length: 12; J: TRBJ2-7; CDR3: CSFSGDPYEQYF; DNA: TGCAGCTTCTCCGGGGACCCCTACGAGCAGTACTTC
D: .; size: few; V: TRBV4-3; length: 14; J: TRBJ1-3; CDR3: CASSLTSPGNTIYF; DNA: TGCGCCAGCAGCCTTACGAGTCCTGGAAACACCATATATTTT
D: .; size: few; V: TRBV4-2; length: 12; J: TRBJ1-1; CDR3: CASSQGNTEAFF; DNA: TGTGCCAGCAGCCAAGGGAACACTGAAGCTTTCTTT
D: TRBD1; size: .; V: TRBV20-1; length: 15; J: TRBJ1-1; CDR3: CSAGFGQGARTEAFF; DNA: TGCAGTGCTGGCTTCGGACAGGGCGCTAGGACTGAAGCTTTCTTT
D: TRBD2; size: few; V: TRBV20-1; length: 16; J: TRBJ2-5; CDR3: CSARDPLAEAGETQYF; DNA: TGCAGTGCTAGAGACCCCCTAGCGGAGGCGGGGGAGACCCAGTACTTC
D: TRBD1; size: many; V: TRBV5-1; length: 16; J: TRBJ2-7; CDR3: CASSLMGRGPSYEQYF; DNA: TGCGCCAGCAGCTTGATGGGCAGGGGGCCCTCCTACGAGCAGTACTTC
D: TRBD1; size: many; V: TRBV7-9; length: 14; J: TRBJ1-1; CDR3: CASSLNRGRTEAFF; DNA: TGTGCCAGCAGCTTAAACAGGGGGCGGACTGAAGCTTTCTTT
D: TRBD2; size: many; V: TRBV6-1; length: 15; J: TRBJ2-3; CDR3: CASSERGEATDTQYF; DNA: TGTGCCAGCAGTGAACGGGGGGAGGCCACAGATACGCAGTATTTT
D: TRBD2; size: .; V: TRBV15; length: 14; J: TRBJ2-2; CDR3: CAKTSGRSPGELFF; DNA: TGTGCCAAGACTAGCGGGAGGTCTCCCGGGGAGCTGTTTTTT
D: .; size: once; V: TRBV5-1; length: 14; J: TRBJ2-7; CDR3: CASSLFSGSGEEYF; DNA: TGTGCCAGCAGCTTGTTCTCCGGGTCGGGCGAGGAGTACTTC
D: .; size: few; V: TRBV7-9; length: 12; J: TRBJ1-2; CDR3: CASSFNRDGYTF; DNA: TGTGCCAGCAGCTTCAACCGAGATGGCTACACCTTC
D: .; size: .; V: TRBV7-9; length: 13; J: TRBJ2-7; CDR3: CASSLRWGYEQYF; DNA: TGTGCCAGCAGCTTAAGGTGGGGGTACGAGCAGTACTTC
D: .; size: few; V: TRBV29-1; length: 11; J: TRBJ2-2; CDR3: CSVAKTGELFF; DNA: TGCAGCGTTGCTAAGACCGGGGAGCTGTTTTTT
D: .; size: few; V: TRBV5-1; length: 14; J: TRBJ1-3; CDR3: CASSLGTDGNTIYF; DNA: TGCGCCAGCAGCTTGGGGACAGATGGAAACACCATATATTTT
D: TRBD1; size: many; V: TRBV4-1; length: 16; J: TRBJ2-5; CDR3: CASSVRQGLGQETQYF; DNA: TGCGCCAGCAGCGTACGACAGGGGCTAGGCCAAGAGACCCAGTACTTC
D: .; size: .; V: TRBV5-6; length: 16; J: TRBJ2-7; CDR3: CASSSHPSFGAYEQYF; DNA: TGTGCCAGCAGCTCGCACCCTAGTTTCGGGGCCTACGAGCAGTACTTC
D: .; size: .; V: TRBV6-2/TRBV6-3; length: 18; J: TRBJ2-2; CDR3: CASSYGGTSQGRTGELFF; DNA: TGTGCCAGCAGTTATGGCGGAACATCACAGGGGAGGACCGGGGAGCTGTTTTTT